A single sample is the source of the 8 T cell receptor beta chains below, sequenced in a study of identical twins. TCRdb recomputed calls from the 5' RACE reads with MiXCR, one row per CDR3 protein. Of 450,000 to 650,000 distinct CDR3 sequences listed, roughly 15% are singletons. The same data also went into a second study, on yellow fever vaccine responses in identical twins.

Sequencing was done on a sample of CD4+ T cells sorted from blood. Every receptor here comes from a young woman in good health.

The table lists this clonotype with a few counts. The chain uses TRBV5-1 and TRBJ1-2, with TRBD1 identical over 12 bases. CDR1 is SGHRS and CDR2 is YFSETQ in the germline V gene. This CDR3 has 16 amino acids. The J segment lost 6 bases and the V segment lost 4 bases, leaving 10 bases of the junction unmatched. Here the CDR3 DNA reads TGCGCCAGCAGCGGAGCTGGGACAGGGGGCAATGATGGCTACACCTTC. It yields the protein CASSGAGTGGNDGYTF.

The rearrangement links TRBV20-1 to TRBJ2-7; 11 bases match TRBD2. The CDR3 has 16 amino acids. Trimming cost V 1 base and J 3 bases; bases outside gene matches: 8. Germline assignment: CDR1 DFQATT and CDR2 SNEGSKA (reference sequence). CDR3 amino acids: CSARVTSGSWGYEQYF. The CDR3 coding sequence is TGCAGTGCTAGAGTTACTAGCGGGAGTTGGGGCTACGAGCAGTACTTC.

Details on this clonotype: An end of the junction differs from the germline gene, which may be a read error. The gene calls are TRBV2 and TRBJ2-5; 7 nucleotides align to TRBD2. Germline assignment: CDR1 SNHLY and CDR2 FYNNEI. This CDR3 has 15 amino acids. The CDR3 nucleotides read TGTGCCAGCAGGCTCGGACTAGACCCGCAAGGGACCCAGTACTTC. Amino acid sequence: CASRLGLDPQGTQYF.

The chain recombines TRBV19 with TRBJ2-1; TRBD1 matches 7 bases. Germline lookup yields CDR1 LNHDA and CDR2 SQIVND (reference sequence). The CDR3 is 17 amino acids. Trimming took 3 bases from V and 8 from J; bases not matched to a gene: 16. The DNA of the CDR3 is TGTGCCAGTAGTATCCTTCGTTGGGACAGATACAATGATGAGCAGTTCTTC. Its protein product is CASSILRWDRYNDEQFF. Complete variable domain (other parts from reference TRBV19 and TRBJ2-1): DGGITQSPKYLFRKEGQNVTLSCEQNLNHDAMYWYRQDPGQGLRLIYYSQIVNDFQKGDIAEGYSVSREKKESFPLTVTSAQKNPTAFYLCASSILRWDRYNDEQFFGPGTRLTVL.

The chain uses TRBV5-6 and TRBJ1-5, with D maybe TRBD1 (5 bases). This CDR3 has 16 amino acids. Per germline, CDR1 SGHDT and CDR2 YYEEEE. V lost 0 bases to trimming and J lost 1 base, with 11 bases between them. The CDR3 coding sequence is TGTGCCAGCAGCTTGGGGGGGGGGACCAGCAATCAGCCCCAGCATTTT. This sequence encodes CASSLGGGTSNQPQHF.

The table lists this clonotype with a few counts. V gene TRBV19 combines with J gene TRBJ1-1; D unclear. The CDR3 totals 14 residues. Trimming removed 7 bases from V and 2 bases from J, with 14 bases in between. Germline CDR1 LNHDA, CDR2 SQIVND (reference sequence). In DNA form, the CDR3 reads TGTGCCAGTACGGCCGGGGAGGTAAACACTGAAGCTTTCTTT. This gives the protein CASTAGEVNTEAFF.

This rearrangement joins TRBV6-6 to TRBJ1-3; D is ambiguous. The germline V and J ends were trimmed by 7 bases and 2 bases, with 9 bases remaining between them. This CDR3 contains 13 residues. Germline V gene data show CDR1 as MNHNY and CDR2 as SVGAGI (reference sequence). CDR3 nucleotides: TGTGCCAGCACTTCCACCGCTGGAAACACCATATATTTT. Protein: CASTSTAGNTIYF.

The chain is built from TRBV3-1 and TRBJ2-1; D is unclear. Trimming removed 1 base at V and 3 bases at J, with 13 bases between. The germline V gene has CDR1 LGHDT and CDR2 YNNKEL (reference sequence). The CDR3 has 16 amino acids. CDR3 loop: CASSQAGPRNYNEQFF. CDR3 in DNA: TGTGCCAGCAGCCAAGCGGGCCCCAGAAACTACAATGAGCAGTTCTTC.